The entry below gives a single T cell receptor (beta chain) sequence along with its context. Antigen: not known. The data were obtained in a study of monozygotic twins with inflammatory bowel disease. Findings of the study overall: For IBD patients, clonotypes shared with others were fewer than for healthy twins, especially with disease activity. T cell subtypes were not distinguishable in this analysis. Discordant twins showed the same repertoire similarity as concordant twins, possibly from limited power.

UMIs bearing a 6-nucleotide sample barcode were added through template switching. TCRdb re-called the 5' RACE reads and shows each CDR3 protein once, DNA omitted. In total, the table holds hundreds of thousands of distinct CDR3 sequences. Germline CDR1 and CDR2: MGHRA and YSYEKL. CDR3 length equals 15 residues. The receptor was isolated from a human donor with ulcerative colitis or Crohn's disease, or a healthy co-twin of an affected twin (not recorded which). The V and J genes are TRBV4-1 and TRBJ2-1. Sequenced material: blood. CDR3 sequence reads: CASSPRASESNEQFF.